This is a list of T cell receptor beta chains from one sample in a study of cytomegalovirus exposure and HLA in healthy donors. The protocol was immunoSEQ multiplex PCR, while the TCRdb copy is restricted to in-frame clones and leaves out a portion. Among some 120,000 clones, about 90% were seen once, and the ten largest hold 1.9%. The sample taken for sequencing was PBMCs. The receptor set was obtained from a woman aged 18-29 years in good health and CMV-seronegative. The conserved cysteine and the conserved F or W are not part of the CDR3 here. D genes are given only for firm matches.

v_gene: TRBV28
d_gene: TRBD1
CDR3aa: ASTIQGASTEAF

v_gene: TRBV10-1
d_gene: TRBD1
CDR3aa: ARATGGISGNTIY

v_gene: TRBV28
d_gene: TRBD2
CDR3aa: ASSLRLAGLRSSYEQY

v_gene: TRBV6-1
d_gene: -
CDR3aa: ASSVLYSSYEQY

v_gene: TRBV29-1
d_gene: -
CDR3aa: SVRTGSGRGHGELF

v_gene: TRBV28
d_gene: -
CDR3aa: ASNRQASPLH

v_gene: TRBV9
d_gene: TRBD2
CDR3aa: ASSVDPSGTYNEQF

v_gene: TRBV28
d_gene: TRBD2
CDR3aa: ASSLLAGVTGELF

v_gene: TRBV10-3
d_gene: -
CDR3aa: AITGGQPQH

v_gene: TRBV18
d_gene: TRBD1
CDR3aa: ASSGQKIGTGAGNTEAF

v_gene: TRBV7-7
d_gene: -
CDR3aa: ASARTHQETQY

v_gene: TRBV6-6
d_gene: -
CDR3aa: ASSYSARGTEAF

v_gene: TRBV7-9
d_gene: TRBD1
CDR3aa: ASSFDLTGVYGYT

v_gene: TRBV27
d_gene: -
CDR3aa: ASSSAANYGYT

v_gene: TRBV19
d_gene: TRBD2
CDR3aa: ASSKGLAGPYEQY

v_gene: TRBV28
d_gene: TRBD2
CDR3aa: ASSPLIGVTSGSTDTQY

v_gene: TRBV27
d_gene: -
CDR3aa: ASSSDTEETQY

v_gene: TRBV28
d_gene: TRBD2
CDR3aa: ASSLTGTSGGANEQF

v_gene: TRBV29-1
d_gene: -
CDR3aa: SVELGRTQY

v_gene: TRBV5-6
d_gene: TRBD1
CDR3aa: ASSAGTGVGEKLF

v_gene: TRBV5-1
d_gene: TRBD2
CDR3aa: ASSREGRGSYEQY

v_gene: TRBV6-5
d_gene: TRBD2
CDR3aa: ASTRGGTGELF

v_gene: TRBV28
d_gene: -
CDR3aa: ASSSAPGIENLF

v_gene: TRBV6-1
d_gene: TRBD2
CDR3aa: ASRGAGLGDTQY

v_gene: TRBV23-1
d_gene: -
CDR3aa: ASSQYGQTLSNQPQH

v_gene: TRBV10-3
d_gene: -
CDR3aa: AISESMSDSYEQY

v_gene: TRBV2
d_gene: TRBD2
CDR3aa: ASSELAGPYNEQF

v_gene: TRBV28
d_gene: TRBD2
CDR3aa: ASSLTASGRVGGETQY

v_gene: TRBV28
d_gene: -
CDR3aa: ASISGNTGELF

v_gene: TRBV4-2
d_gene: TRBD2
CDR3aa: ASSQDSPSSGTVRQY